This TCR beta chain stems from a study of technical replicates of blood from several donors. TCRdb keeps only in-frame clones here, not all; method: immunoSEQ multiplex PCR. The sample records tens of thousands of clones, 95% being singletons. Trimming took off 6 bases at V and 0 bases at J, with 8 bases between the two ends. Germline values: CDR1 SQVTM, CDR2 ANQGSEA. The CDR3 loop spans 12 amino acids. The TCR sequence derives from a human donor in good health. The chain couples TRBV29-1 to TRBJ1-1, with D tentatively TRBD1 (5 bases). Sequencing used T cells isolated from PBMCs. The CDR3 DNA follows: TGCAGCGTCGCGGACATGAACACTGAAGCTTTCTTT. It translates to CSVADMNTEAFF.